What follows describes a single TCR beta chain. Its antigen is unknown. No per-base quality is available; no much larger clone lies one base away. These data are taken from a study of blood T cell repertoires in COVID-19 (dated by TCRdb to about 2020). Describing the broader study: Samples from collaborators originated in the United States, Italy and Spain and spanned both the acute and convalescent phases of COVID-19. The repertoires were released in a freely available public database intended as a resource for research on the immune response to SARS-CoV-2. A de-identified subject ID, COVID-19 status, age in years and sex were almost always included in the sample metadata. Where HLA class I and class II types were available, the types were taken from metadata supplied by the sample provider, not from assay-based typing. The dataset comprised deeply sampled blood TCRbeta repertoires from subjects exposed to, actively infected with, or recovered from COVID-19. The prospective study material was composed of cDNA or gDNA derived from T cells, B-cell-depleted T cells, or PBMCs. Samples were obtained from the ongoing ImmuneRACE study (first 160 participants) and from over a thousand subjects provided by 6 global collaborators. Study-wide findings and limitations: How much clinical and demographic metadata was included differed by source and by participant, and the metadata was provided uncurated.

The CDR3 sequence holds 13 residues, the cysteine and phenylalanine included. This entry keeps only the CDR3 DNA: 39 bases, framed from base 1. The germline V gene encodes CDR1 SQVTM and CDR2 ANQGSEA. V sheds 2 bases and J sheds 5 bases, leaving 12 bases between their ends. Each collaborating institution followed its own protocols to collect whole blood in K2EDTA tubes. For TCRbeta analysis, collaborator samples were shipped as frozen whole blood, as isolated PBMCs, or as DNA extracted from either sample type. The immunoSEQ Assay, a bias-controlled multiplex PCR, was used to amplify TCRbeta CDR3 regions from genomic DNA. The authors' analysis ran thus. The number of nucleated cells in each sample was estimated by amplification of reference gene primers within the assay. Sequence reads were collapsed and filtered to measure the absolute abundance of every unique TCRbeta CDR3 rearrangement. Productive Simpson clonality was computed per sample as the square root of Simpson's diversity index over productive rearrangements. In its TCRdb copy, this immuneACCESS table keeps in-frame sequences only and misses some clones. Where compared with another copy, unresolved V genes explain less than half of these, and the others have no known cause. The DNA gave D and trimming, while V, J and clone size come from that table. Present in this sample are 200,000 or so clones, around 80% of which were seen just once. Under 11% of the sample goes to the ten largest clones.

Sequencing used peripheral blood. Here the chain combines TRBV29-1 and TRBJ1-1; the D gene is perhaps TRBD1, from 5 matching bases. This TCR derives from a woman aged 80 or over with acute or convalescent COVID-19. Here is the DNA: TGCAGCGTTGAATTGGCAGGGAATACTGAAGCTTTCTTT. Its amino acids are CSVELAGNTEAFF. The reference TRBV29-1 and TRBJ1-1 proteins fill in what lies around the CDR3, so the full variable domain reads SAVISQKPSRDICQRGTSLTIQCQVDSQVTMMFWYRQQPGQSLTLIATANQGSEATYESGFVIDKFPISRPNLTFSTLTVSNMSPEDSSIYLCSVELAGNTEAFFGQGTRLTVV.